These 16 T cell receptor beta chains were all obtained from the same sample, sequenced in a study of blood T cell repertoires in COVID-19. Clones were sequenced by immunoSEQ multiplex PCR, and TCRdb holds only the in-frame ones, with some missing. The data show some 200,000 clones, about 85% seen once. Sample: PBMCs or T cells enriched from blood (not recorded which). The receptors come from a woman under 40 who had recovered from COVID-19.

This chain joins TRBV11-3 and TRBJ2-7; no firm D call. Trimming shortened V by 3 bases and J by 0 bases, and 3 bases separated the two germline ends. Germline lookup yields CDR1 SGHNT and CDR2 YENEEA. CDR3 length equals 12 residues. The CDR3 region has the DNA TGTGCCAGCAGCTTCAGCTCCTACGAGCAGTACTTC. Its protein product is CASSFSSYEQYF. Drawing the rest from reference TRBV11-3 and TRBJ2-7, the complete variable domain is EAGVVQSPRYKIIEKKQPVAFWCNPISGHNTLYWYLQNLGQGPELLIRYENEEAVDDSQLPKDRFSAERLKGVDSTLKIQPAELGDSAVYLCASSFSSYEQYFGPGTRLTVT.

The CDR3 loop reads CASSLTGQGEYEQYF. In DNA, the CDR3 is TGTGCCAGCAGTCTGACCGGACAGGGGGAATACGAGCAGTACTTC. V is TRBV4-2 and J is TRBJ2-7; 10 bases are shared with TRBD1. V was clipped by 6 bases and J by 4 bases; unmatched bases: 9. The CDR3 has 15 residues. Germline assignment: CDR1 LGHNA and CDR2 YNFKEQ.

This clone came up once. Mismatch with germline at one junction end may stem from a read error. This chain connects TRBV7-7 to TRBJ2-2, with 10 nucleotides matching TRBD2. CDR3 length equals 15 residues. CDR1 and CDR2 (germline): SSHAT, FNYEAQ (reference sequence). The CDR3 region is CASSSAGGPGGELFF. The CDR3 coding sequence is TGTGCTAGCAGCTCAGCGGGGGGGCCTGGCGGGGAGCTGTTTTTT.

The CDR3 DNA follows: TGTGCCAGCTCCCAAGGTTCTAGTTATGGCTACACCTTC. Translated: CASSQGSSYGYTF. This chain joins TRBV12-3 or TRBV12-4 and TRBJ1-2; unclear D gene. Deletions cut 8 bases from V and 5 bases from J, with 15 bases between. This CDR3 has 13 amino acids.

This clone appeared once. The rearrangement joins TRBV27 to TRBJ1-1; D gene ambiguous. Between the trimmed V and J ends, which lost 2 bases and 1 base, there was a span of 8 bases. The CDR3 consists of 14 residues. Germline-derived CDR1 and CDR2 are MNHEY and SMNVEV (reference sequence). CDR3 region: CASSLPGKNTEAFF. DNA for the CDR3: TGTGCCAGCAGTTTACCCGGGAAGAACACTGAAGCTTTCTTT.

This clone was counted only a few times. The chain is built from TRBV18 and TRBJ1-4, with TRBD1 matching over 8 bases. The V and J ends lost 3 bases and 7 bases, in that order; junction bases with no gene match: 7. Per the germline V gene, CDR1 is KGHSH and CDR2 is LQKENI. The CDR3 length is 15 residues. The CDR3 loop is CASSPETGESEKLFF. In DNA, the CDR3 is TGTGCCAGCTCACCTGAGACAGGGGAGAGTGAAAAACTGTTTTTT.

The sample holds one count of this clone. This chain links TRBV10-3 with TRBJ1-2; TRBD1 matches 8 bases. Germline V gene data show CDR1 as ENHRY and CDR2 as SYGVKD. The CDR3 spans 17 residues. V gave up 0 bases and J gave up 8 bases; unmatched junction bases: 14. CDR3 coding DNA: TGTGCCATCAGTGAGTCGGCACTTCGACAGGGGAGGCGCGGCTACACCTTC. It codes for CAISESALRQGRRGYTF.

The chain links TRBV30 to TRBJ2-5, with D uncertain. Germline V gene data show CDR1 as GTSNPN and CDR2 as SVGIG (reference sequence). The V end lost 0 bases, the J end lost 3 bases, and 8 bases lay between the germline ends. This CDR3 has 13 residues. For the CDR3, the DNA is TGTGCCTGGAGTGTAAAAGGAGAAGAGACCCAGTACTTC. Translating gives CAWSVKGEETQYF.

CDR3 in amino acids: CASSRVTGSRDYGYTF. The CDR3, as DNA: TGTGCCAGCAGCCGTGTCACAGGGTCAAGGGACTATGGCTACACCTTC. J is TRBJ1-2 and V is TRBV5-6, with a weak D call TRBD1 (6 bases). CDR1 is SGHDT and CDR2 is YYEEEE in the germline V gene. V was cut by 4 bases and J by 3 bases, with 19 bases left in between. CDR3 length equals 16 residues.

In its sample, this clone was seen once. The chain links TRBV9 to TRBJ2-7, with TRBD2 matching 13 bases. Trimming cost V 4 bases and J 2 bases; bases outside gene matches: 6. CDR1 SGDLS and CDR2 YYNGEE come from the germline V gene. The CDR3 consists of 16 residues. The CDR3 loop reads CASSRTGTSGTYEQYF. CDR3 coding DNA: TGTGCCAGCAGCCGTACGGGGACTAGCGGGACCTACGAGCAGTACTTC.

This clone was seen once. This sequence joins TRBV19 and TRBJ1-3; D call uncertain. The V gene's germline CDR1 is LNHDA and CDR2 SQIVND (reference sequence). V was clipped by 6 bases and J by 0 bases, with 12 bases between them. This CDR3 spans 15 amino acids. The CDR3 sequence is CASRPLGDSGNTIYF. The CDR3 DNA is TGTGCCAGTAGGCCACTCGGGGACTCTGGAAACACCATATATTTT.

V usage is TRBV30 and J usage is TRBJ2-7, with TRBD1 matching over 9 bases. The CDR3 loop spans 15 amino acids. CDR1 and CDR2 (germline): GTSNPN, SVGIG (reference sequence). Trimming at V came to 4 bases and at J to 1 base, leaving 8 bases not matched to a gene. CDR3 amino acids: CAWNLAGQGSYEQYF. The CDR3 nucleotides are TGTGCCTGGAATTTGGCTGGACAGGGGTCCTACGAGCAGTACTTC.

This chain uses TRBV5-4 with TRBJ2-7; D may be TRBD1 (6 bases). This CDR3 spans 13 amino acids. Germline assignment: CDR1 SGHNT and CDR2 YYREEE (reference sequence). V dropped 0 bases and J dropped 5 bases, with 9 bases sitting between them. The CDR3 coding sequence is TGTGCCAGCAGCTTGGTGGGGGCGGACGAGCAGTACTTC. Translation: CASSLVGADEQYF.

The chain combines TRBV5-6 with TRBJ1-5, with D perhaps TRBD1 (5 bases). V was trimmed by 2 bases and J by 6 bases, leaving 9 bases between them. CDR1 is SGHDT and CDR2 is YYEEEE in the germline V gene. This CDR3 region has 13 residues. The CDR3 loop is CASSFGGPQPQHF. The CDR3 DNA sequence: TGTGCCAGCAGCTTCGGGGGACCTCAGCCCCAGCATTTT.

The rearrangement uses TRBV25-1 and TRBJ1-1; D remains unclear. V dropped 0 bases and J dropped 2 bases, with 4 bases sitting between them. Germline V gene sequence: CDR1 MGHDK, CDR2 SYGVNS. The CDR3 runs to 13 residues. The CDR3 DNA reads TGTGCCAGCAGTGAATATAGTAACACTGAAGCTTTCTTT. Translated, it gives CASSEYSNTEAFF.

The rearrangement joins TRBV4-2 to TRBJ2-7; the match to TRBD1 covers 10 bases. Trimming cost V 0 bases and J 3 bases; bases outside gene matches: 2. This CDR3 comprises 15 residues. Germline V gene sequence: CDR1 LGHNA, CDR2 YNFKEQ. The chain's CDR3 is CASSQEGTGVYEQYF. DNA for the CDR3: TGTGCCAGCAGCCAAGAAGGGACAGGGGTCTACGAGCAGTACTTC.